This paragraph covers one T cell receptor (beta chain) sequence. V gave up 0 bases and J gave up 3 bases, with 10 bases separating them. This CDR3 region has 14 residues. Germline V gene lookup returns CDR1 SGHTS and CDR2 YDEGEE. The sample comes from a study of blood T cell repertoires in COVID-19. Turning to the study itself: Specimens from acute and convalescent COVID-19 originated in the United States, Italy and Spain. PBMCs, B-cell-depleted T cells, or T cells were the source of the cDNA or gDNA that made up the material.

Sequencing used immunoSEQ multiplex PCR; TCRdb keeps in-frame clones, though not all of them. The data show 230,000 or so clones, roughly 84% seen once. The TCR originated in a man in his fifties or sixties with active or convalescent COVID-19. What was sequenced was peripheral blood. V gene TRBV5-8 combines with J gene TRBJ2-7; the D gene is possibly TRBD1 (6 bases). The CDR3 sequence is CASSLEGRGYEQYF. CDR3 sequence (DNA): TGTGCCAGCAGCTTGGAGGGCAGGGGCTACGAGCAGTACTTC.